This T cell receptor beta chain was identified in a study of cytomegalovirus exposure and HLA in healthy donors. Germline V CDR1 and CDR2: MNHEY, SMNVEV (reference sequence). This CDR3 has 17 residues. Deletions cut 4 bases from V and 1 base from J, with 17 bases between. Sequencing was performed with immunoSEQ multiplex PCR; in TCRdb, only in-frame clones are kept and a portion is missing. Counted here are about 160,000 clones, roughly 90% occurring once; the ten biggest clones make up about 5.8%. The rearrangement links TRBV27 to TRBJ2-1; D call uncertain. The sequenced material came from PBMCs. The TCR comes from a woman aged 25 to 39 in good health and CMV-seronegative. The CDR3 region is CASSSPRRPDSYNEQFF. The CDR3 coding sequence is TGTGCCAGCAGTTCCCCTCGGAGACCAGATTCCTACAATGAGCAGTTCTTC.